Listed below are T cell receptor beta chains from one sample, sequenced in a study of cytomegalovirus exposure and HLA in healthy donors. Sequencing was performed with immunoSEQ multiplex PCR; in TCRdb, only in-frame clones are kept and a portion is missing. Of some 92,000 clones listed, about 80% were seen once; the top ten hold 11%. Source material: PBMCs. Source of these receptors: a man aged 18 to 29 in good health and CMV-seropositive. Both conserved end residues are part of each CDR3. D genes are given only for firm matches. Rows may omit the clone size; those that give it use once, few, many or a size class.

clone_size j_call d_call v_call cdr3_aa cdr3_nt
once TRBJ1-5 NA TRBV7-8 CASIQGFGQPQHF TGTGCCAGCATCCAGGGATTCGGTCAGCCCCAGCATTTT
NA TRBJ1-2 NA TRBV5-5 CASSLVQSANYGYTF TGTGCCAGCAGCTTGGTCCAGTCAGCTAACTATGGCTACACCTTC
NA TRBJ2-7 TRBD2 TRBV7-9 CASSSYSGGGSYEQYF TGTGCCAGCAGCTCCTATAGCGGGGGTGGCTCCTACGAGCAGTACTTC
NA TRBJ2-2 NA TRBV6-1 CASRRAWVDGELFF TGTGCCAGCAGGAGGGCGTGGGTAGACGGGGAGCTGTTTTTT
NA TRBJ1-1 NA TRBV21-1 CATLTGMNTEAFF TGTGCCACTCTGACAGGGATGAACACTGAAGCTTTCTTT
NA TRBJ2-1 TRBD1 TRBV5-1 CASSLVGGGILNEQFF TGCGCCAGCAGCTTGGTAGGGGGCGGCATTCTCAATGAGCAGTTCTTC
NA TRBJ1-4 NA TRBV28 CASRTAGYEKLFF TGTGCCAGCAGGACAGCGGGGTATGAAAAACTGTTTTTT
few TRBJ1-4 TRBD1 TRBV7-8 CASSLGTANEKLFF TGTGCCAGCAGCTTGGGGACAGCCAATGAAAAACTGTTTTTT
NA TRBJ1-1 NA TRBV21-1 CASSKEETGKSKSEAFF TGTGCCAGCAGCAAAGAGGAGACAGGGAAATCGAAGTCTGAAGCTTTCTTT
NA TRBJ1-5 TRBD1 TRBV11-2 CASSLDRGPWQPQHF TGTGCCAGCAGCCTAGACAGGGGGCCTTGGCAGCCCCAGCATTTT
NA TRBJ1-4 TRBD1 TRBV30 CAWSARRGQNNEKLFF TGTGCCTGGAGTGCCCGCCGGGGACAGAATAATGAAAAACTGTTTTTT
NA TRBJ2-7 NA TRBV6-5 CASRGKGPYEQYF TGTGCCAGCAGGGGGAAGGGGCCCTACGAGCAGTACTTC
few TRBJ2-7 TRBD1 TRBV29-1 CSVPGTDSYEQYF TGCAGCGTACCAGGGACAGATTCCTACGAGCAGTACTTC
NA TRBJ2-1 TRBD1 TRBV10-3 CAIRRQGSSYNEQFF TGTGCCATCAGGAGACAGGGAAGCTCCTACAATGAGCAGTTCTTC
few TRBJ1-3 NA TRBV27 CASTRDGSSGNTIYF TGTGCCAGCACTCGGGACGGGAGCTCTGGAAACACCATATATTTT
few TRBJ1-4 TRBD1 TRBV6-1 CASILGGFNEKLFF TGTGCCAGCATTCTAGGGGGCTTTAATGAAAAACTGTTTTTT
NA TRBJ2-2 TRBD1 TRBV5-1 CASSPLGDRGLMSTGELFF TGCGCCAGCAGCCCCCTTGGGGACAGGGGTCTGATGTCCACCGGGGAGCTGTTTTTT
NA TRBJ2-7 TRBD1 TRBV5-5 CASSYFTGQGGRNEQYF TGTGCCAGCAGCTACTTTACGGGACAGGGAGGGAGGAACGAGCAGTACTTC
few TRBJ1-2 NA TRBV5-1 CASSSLRGPYGYTF TGCGCCAGCAGCTCACTAAGGGGCCCCTATGGCTACACCTTC
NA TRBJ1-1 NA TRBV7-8 CASSLTPGLNTEAFF TGTGCCAGCAGCTTAACCCCAGGGCTGAACACTGAAGCTTTCTTT
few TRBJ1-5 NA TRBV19 CASRISTGDSNQPQHF TGTGCCAGTAGAATCTCGACAGGTGATAGCAATCAGCCCCAGCATTTT
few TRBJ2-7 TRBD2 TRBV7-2 CASSSGLAGTYEQYF TGTGCCAGCAGCTCGGGACTAGCGGGCACCTACGAGCAGTACTTC
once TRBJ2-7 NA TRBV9 CASSISSRRSEQYF TGTGCCAGCAGCATCTCCTCGAGGAGGAGCGAGCAGTACTTC
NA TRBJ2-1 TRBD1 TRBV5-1 CASSARTGANEQFF TGCGCCAGCAGCGCCCGGACAGGGGCAAATGAGCAGTTCTTC
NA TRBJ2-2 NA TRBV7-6 CASSLGTHATGELFF TGTGCCAGCAGCTTAGGGACACACGCCACCGGGGAGCTGTTTTTT
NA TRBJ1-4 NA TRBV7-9 CASSSRGGDEKLFF TGTGCCAGCAGCTCCAGGGGAGGGGATGAAAAACTGTTTTTT
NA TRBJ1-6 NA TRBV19 CASSRNSPLHF TGTGCCAGTAGTCGGAATTCACCCCTCCACTTT
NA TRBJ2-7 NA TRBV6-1 CASSLQSSYEQYF TGTGCCAGCAGCCTACAGAGCTCCTACGAGCAGTACTTC
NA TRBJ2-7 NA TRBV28 CASSLVGSEQYF TGTGCCAGCAGTTTAGTGGGCAGCGAGCAGTACTTC
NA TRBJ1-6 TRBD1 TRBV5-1 CASSQGDRRDNSPLHF TGCGCCAGCAGCCAGGGGGACAGAAGGGATAATTCACCCCTCCACTTT
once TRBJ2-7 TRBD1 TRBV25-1 CASSRGTGPYEQYF TGTGCCAGCAGTCGAGGGACAGGGCCCTACGAGCAGTACTTC
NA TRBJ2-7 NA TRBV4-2 CASSQVGAPYEQYF TGTGCCAGCAGCCAAGTAGGGGCTCCCTACGAGCAGTACTTC
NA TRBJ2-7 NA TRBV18 CASSLQDSYEQYF TGTGCCAGCTCCCTACAGGATTCCTACGAGCAGTACTTC